The 3 T cell receptor beta chains presented below share a single source sample, sequenced in a study of monozygotic twins with inflammatory bowel disease. TCRdb re-analyzed the 5' RACE reads; it lists each CDR3 protein once, without DNA. The ten top clones account for 0.95% to 1.5%, within a sample of about 150,000 distinct CDR3 sequences. The sequenced sample consisted of blood. The receptors shown here come from a human donor with ulcerative colitis or Crohn's disease, or a healthy co-twin of an affected twin (not recorded which).

The chain couples TRBV6-1 to TRBJ1-2. This CDR3 region has 12 residues. Germline values: CDR1 MNHNS, CDR2 SASEGT. The CDR3 spells CASEPSNYGYTF.

The chain couples TRBV28 to TRBJ2-7; the D call from TCRdb, TRBD1, cannot be confirmed without DNA. The CDR3 consists of 13 residues. Germline V lookup: CDR1 MDHEN, CDR2 SYDVKM. CDR3 region: CASSRLGGDEQYF.

This sequence joins TRBV10-2 and TRBJ2-3. Germline lookup yields CDR1 WSHSY and CDR2 SAAADI. This CDR3 spans 12 amino acids. CDR3 sequence: CASSETTDTQYF.